The present T cell receptor (beta chain) was sequenced within a study of T cells after yellow fever vaccination. Conversion of TCR transcripts into cDNA relied on 5'RACE template switching, which added a universal primer site and UMIs. TCRdb ran MiXCR on the 5' RACE reads and lists one entry per CDR3 protein. The table lists about 630,000 distinct CDR3 sequences, over 9% of them singletons. The CDR3 sequence is 17 residues long. The V end lost 3 bases, the J end lost 0 bases, and 16 bases lay between the germline ends. Germline V lookup: CDR1 SGDLS, CDR2 YYNGEE. There are a few counts of this clonotype.

Sample: PBMCs, taken on the day of the yellow fever booster vaccination. This sequence originates from a young man who received the YFV17D yellow fever vaccine. The V gene is TRBV9, the J gene TRBJ2-1; D gene uncertain. The CDR3 loop reads CASSEPETIPSYNEQFF. Written as DNA, the CDR3 is TGTGCCAGCAGCGAACCAGAGACGATACCCTCCTACAATGAGCAGTTCTTC. Based on the CDR3 plus reference TRBV9 and TRBJ2-1, the full variable domain is DSGVTQTPKHLITATGQRVTLRCSPRSGDLSVYWYQQSLDQGLQFLIQYYNGEERAKGNILERFSAQQFPDLHSELNLSSLELGDSALYFCASSEPETIPSYNEQFFGPGTRLTVL.